This T cell receptor beta chain was sequenced during a study of response to subunit inactivated influenza vaccine (dated by TCRdb to between 2018 and 2020). Context from the whole study: To follow how T cells responded to a trivalent subunit inactivated influenza vaccine, the researchers relied on deep quantitative profiling of the T cell receptor repertoire. General study outcomes and caveats: The authors suggested that each seasonal influenza vaccination may recruit only a limited number of new T cells.

With respect to this clonotype: Its antigen is unknown. Base qualities are not at hand, and no much larger clone is one base apart.

Via the germline V gene, CDR1 is ENHRY and CDR2 SYGVKD. From V the trimming removes 6 bases and from J it removes 1 base, while the gene matches leave 7 bases of the junction unaccounted for. The CDR3 measures 15 amino acids from cysteine to phenylalanine. The DNA shown is the 45-base CDR3, in frame from base 1. The method behind the library was RT-PCR. TCRdb names Illumina HiSeq 2500 as the instrument used. TCRdb ran its own pipeline on the public reads, namely fastp trimming at Q25 and MiXCR clone calling, and kept in-frame beta chains. Rows are unified per CDR3 protein, each entry keeping the most common DNA and genes. This sample holds roughly 630,000 distinct CDR3 sequences; 12% to 15% were observed only once. Clones ranked in the top ten supply 7.6% of the sample.

The rearrangement joined TRBV10-3 to TRBJ2-7, with 9 bases aligning to TRBD1. The material was PBMCs from blood, obtained 14 days before vaccination. This TCR was recovered from a man aged 50 to 60 who received an inactivated influenza vaccine. Donor details come from another sample of the same person, matched by shared clones. The DNA sequence is given as TGTGCCATCAGCGGAAACAGGGGGCGATCCTACGAGCAGTACTTC. This translates into CAISGNRGRSYEQYF.